In this sample, the clone carrying this T cell receptor (beta chain) turned up a few times. The antigen is unknown. PCR was performed using 60 Vbeta and 13 Jbeta primers. Assay used: immunoSEQ multiplex PCR; TCRdb lists only in-frame clones, some missing. Among around 270,000 clones listed, approximately 80% were seen once. These data belong to a study of cytomegalovirus exposure and HLA in healthy donors. Overall study findings and caveats: Later, TCR association rates were found to vary by HLA locus, highest for DRB1 and lowest for HLA-C.

V trimming: 6 bases; J trimming: 6 bases; junction bases outside the gene matches: 8. This CDR3 is 16 amino acids long. CDR1 is LGHNA, CDR2 YNFKEQ, per germline. The clonotype originates from a girl aged 2 to 9 in good health and CMV-seronegative. This chain joins TRBV4-2 and TRBJ1-6; 10 bases line up with TRBD1. Sequencing input: PBMCs. This chain's CDR3 is CASSPRQGAGNSPLHF. CDR3 DNA: TGTGCCAGCAGTCCAAGACAGGGGGCAGGTAATTCACCCCTCCACTTT.